This T cell receptor beta chain is drawn from a study of graft-versus-host responses after intestinal transplantation. Turning to the study itself: Recipients across the board were started on anti-thymocyte globulin induction, then kept on tacrolimus and steroids for approximately three years.

Sequencing used immunoSEQ multiplex PCR; TCRdb keeps in-frame clones, though not all of them. The table lists tens of thousands of clones, 88% of them singletons. As concerns this clone: Antigen specificity is unknown.

Germline assignment: CDR1 LGHNA and CDR2 YNFKEQ. The length of the CDR3 is 15 residues. J lost 2 bases, V lost 0 bases, and 3 bases had no gene match. Findings and caveats of the study: GvH clones surfaced in recipient marrow, some emerging earlier in ileum or blood.

The specimen comprised unstimulated CD4+ T cells sorted from spleen or lymph node cells, sampled before transplant. This receptor was taken from a human donor who was the organ donor for an intestinal transplant. V is TRBV4-2 and J is TRBJ2-7; 8 bases match TRBD2. The CDR3 nucleotides are TGTGCCAGCAGCCAAGAGGTCGGGGGGGCCTACGAGCAGTACTTC. This codes for CASSQEVGGAYEQYF.